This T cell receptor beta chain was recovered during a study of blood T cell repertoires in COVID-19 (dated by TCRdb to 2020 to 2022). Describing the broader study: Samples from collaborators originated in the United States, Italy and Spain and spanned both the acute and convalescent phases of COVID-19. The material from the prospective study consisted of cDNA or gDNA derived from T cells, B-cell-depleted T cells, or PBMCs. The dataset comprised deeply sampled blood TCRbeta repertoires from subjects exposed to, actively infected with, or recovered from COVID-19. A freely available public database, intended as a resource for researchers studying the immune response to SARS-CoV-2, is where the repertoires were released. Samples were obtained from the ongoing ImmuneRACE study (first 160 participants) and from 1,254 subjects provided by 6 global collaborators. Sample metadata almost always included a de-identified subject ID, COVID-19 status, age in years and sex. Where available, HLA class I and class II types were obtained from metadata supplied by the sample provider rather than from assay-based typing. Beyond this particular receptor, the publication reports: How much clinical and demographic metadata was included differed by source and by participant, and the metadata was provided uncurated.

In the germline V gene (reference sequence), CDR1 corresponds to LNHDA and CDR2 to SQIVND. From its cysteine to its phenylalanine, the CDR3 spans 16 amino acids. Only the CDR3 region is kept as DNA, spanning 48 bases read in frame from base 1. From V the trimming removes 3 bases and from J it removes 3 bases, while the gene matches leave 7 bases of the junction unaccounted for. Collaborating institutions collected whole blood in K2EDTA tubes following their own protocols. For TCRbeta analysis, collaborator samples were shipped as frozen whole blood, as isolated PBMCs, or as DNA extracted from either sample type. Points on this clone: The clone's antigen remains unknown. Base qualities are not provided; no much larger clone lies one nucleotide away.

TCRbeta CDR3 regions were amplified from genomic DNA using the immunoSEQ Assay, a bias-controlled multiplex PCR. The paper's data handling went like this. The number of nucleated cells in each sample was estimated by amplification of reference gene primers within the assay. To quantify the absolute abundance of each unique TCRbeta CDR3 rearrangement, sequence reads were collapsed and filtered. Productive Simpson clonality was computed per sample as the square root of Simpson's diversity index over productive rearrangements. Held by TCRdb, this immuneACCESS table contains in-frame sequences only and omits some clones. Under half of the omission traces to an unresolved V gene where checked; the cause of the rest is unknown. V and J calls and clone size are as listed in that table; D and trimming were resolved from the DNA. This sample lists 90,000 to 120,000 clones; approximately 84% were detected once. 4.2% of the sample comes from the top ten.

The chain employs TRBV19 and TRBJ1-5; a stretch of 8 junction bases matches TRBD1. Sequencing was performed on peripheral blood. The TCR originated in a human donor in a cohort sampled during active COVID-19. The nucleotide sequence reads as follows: TGTGCCAGTAGTATCAGCAGGGGGCTGATCAATCAGCCCCAGCATTTT. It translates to CASSISRGLINQPQHF.